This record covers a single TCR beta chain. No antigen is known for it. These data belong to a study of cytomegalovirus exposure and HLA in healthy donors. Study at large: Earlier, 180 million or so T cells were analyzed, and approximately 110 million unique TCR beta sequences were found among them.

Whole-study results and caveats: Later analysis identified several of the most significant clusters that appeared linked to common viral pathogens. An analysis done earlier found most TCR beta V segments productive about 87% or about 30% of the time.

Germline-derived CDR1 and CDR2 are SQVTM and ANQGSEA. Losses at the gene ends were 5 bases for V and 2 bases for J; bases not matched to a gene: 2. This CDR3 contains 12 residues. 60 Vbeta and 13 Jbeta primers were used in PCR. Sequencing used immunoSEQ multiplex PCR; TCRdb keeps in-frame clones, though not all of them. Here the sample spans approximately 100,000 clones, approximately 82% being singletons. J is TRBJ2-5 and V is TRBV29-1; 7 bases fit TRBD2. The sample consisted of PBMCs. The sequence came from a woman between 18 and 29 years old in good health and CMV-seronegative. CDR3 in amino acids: CSVRRGQETQYF. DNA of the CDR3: TGCAGCGTTAGGCGGGGGCAAGAGACCCAGTACTTC.